These 32 T cell receptor beta chains were sequenced from one sample in a study of T cells in Graves' hyperthyroidism and ophthalmopathy. Amplified TCR beta CDR3 regions came from RNA transcripts. Carried out on the TCR CDR3, a first-round RT-PCR used the HTBI primer set. TCRdb used MiXCR to reprocess the multiplex PCR reads, holding one entry per CDR3 protein. The table records some 720,000 distinct CDR3 sequences, about a sixth of them present only once. The sample consisted of blood. These receptor sequences come from a man between 18 and 29 years old with Graves' hyperthyroidism.

This clonotype occurred many times. This chain uses TRBV20-1 with TRBJ2-5; D tentatively fits TRBD1 or TRBD2 (5 bases each). CDR3 size: 13 residues. CDR1 is DFQATT, CDR2 SNEGSKA, per germline (reference sequence). V was pared by 5 bases and J by 0 bases, with 10 bases between. CDR3 sequence reads: CSAWDPNQETQYF. CDR3 nucleotide sequence: TGCAGTGCTTGGGACCCGAACCAAGAGACCCAGTACTTC.

This clonotype has at least ten counts. V and J are TRBV6-2 or TRBV6-3 and TRBJ2-3, with 10 bases identical to TRBD1. V was clipped by 7 bases and J by 4 bases; unmatched bases: 11. This CDR3 is built from 16 residues. Germline-derived CDR1 and CDR2 are MNHEY and SVGEGT. The CDR3 here is CASTPWDRGVPDTQYF. The CDR3 nucleotides are TGTGCCAGCACCCCTTGGGACAGGGGAGTCCCAGATACGCAGTATTTT.

This clonotype turned up a few times. V gene TRBV7-2 combines with J gene TRBJ2-1, with 13 bases aligning to TRBD2. The CDR3 spans 17 residues. Germline lookup yields CDR1 SGHTA and CDR2 FQGNSA. V dropped 2 bases and J dropped 4; count of bases not matched to a gene: 5. As DNA, the CDR3 is TGTGCCAGCAGCTTAACTAGCGGGAGGGCAACTTACAATGAGCAGTTCTTC. This codes for CASSLTSGRATYNEQFF.

The V and J genes are TRBV28 and TRBJ1-1, with D possibly TRBD1 on 5 matching bases. CDR1 and CDR2 (germline): MDHEN, SYDVKM. CDR3 size: 12 residues. The germline V and J ends were trimmed by 1 base and 9 bases, with 9 bases remaining between them. CDR3 protein: CASSLSAGKAFF. CDR3 coding DNA: TGTGCCAGCAGTTTATCGGCAGGGAAAGCTTTCTTT.

This clonotype turned up a few times. The chain couples TRBV6-1 to TRBJ1-1; D ambiguous. The CDR3 is made up of 15 amino acids. V lost 6 bases and J lost 3, with 17 bases in between. Germline values: CDR1 MNHNS, CDR2 SASEGT. CDR3 bases: TGTGCCAGCAGAAACGCGTACAGTGGTCACACTGAAGCTTTCTTT. Its protein is CASRNAYSGHTEAFF.

This clonotype was seen a single time. The chain carries TRBV15 and TRBJ1-5, with 9 nucleotides matching TRBD1. CDR1 LNHNV and CDR2 YYDKDF come from the germline V gene (reference sequence). The CDR3 spans 14 residues. The trim removed 3 bases at V and 5 bases at J, leaving 2 bases unmatched. As DNA, the CDR3 is TGTGCCACCAGCAGCCGGACAGGGGATCAGCCCCAGCATTTT. Translation gives CATSSRTGDQPQHF.

At least ten counts were recorded for this clonotype. V is TRBV28 and J is TRBJ1-2; D call uncertain. Deletions cut 6 bases from V and 4 bases from J, with 12 bases between. Per the germline V gene, CDR1 is MDHEN and CDR2 is SYDVKM. CDR3 size: 13 residues. CDR3 sequence reads: CASRPSAVYGYTF. In DNA form, the CDR3 reads TGTGCCAGCAGACCATCAGCGGTCTATGGCTACACCTTC.

This clonotype was counted between two and nine times. A much larger clone sits a single nucleotide away, making a read error possible. This chain links TRBV6-2 or TRBV6-3 with TRBJ1-1; possibly TRBD1 for D (5 bases). V was shortened by 6 bases and J by 1 base, with 9 bases between the two germline ends. The CDR3 is 13 residues long. CDR1 is MNHEY, CDR2 SVGEGT, per germline. CDR3: CASRNDRNTEAFF. CDR3 coding DNA: TGTGCCAGCAGAAACGACAGGAACACTGAAGCTTTCTTT.

The chain employs TRBV19 and TRBJ2-1, with D perhaps matching TRBD2 (5 bases). Trimming removed 3 bases at V and 8 bases at J, with 17 bases between. CDR3 length: 15 amino acids. CDR1 is LNHDA and CDR2 is SQIVND in the germline V gene (reference sequence). CDR3 protein: CASSMRASLVDEQFF. The CDR3 nucleotides read TGTGCCAGTAGTATGAGGGCGAGTTTGGTTGATGAGCAGTTCTTC.

In its sample, this clonotype was seen many times. The chain employs TRBV30 and TRBJ2-7; possibly TRBD1 or TRBD2 for D (5 bases each). This CDR3 is built from 13 residues. V was shortened by 2 bases and J by 3 bases, with 11 bases between the two germline ends. Germline V gene sequence: CDR1 GTSNPN, CDR2 SVGIG (reference sequence). CDR3: CAWSHGTVYEQYF. CDR3 DNA: TGTGCCTGGAGTCATGGGACCGTCTACGAGCAGTACTTC.

The chain joins TRBV3-1 to TRBJ2-3; 7 bases are shared with TRBD2. J gave up 6 bases and V 4 bases, and 7 bases lay outside the gene matches. Germline CDR1 is LGHDT and CDR2 is YNNKEL (reference sequence). This CDR3 comprises 14 residues. CDR3 DNA: TGTGCCAGCAGCCTTACGCGGGAGCCCGATACGCAGTATTTT. Amino acids: CASSLTREPDTQYF.

This chain uses TRBV28 with TRBJ2-5; D ambiguous. The CDR3 contains 14 residues. The ends were cut back, 2 bases at V and 5 bases at J, with 12 bases in the middle. Germline-derived CDR1 and CDR2 are MDHEN and SYDVKM. CDR3 in amino acids: CASSLVGLVETQYF. The CDR3 region has the DNA TGTGCCAGCAGTTTAGTGGGGTTAGTGGAGACCCAGTACTTC.

This clonotype was seen a handful of times. An end of the junction does not agree with germline; a read error may underlie this. This sequence joins TRBV7-9 and TRBJ2-3, with D possibly TRBD2 on 6 matching bases. The germline CDR1 and CDR2 sequences are SEHNR and FQNEAQ (reference sequence). This CDR3 region has 16 residues. The CDR3 nucleotides read TGTGTCAGCAGCCTGTTGCGACTAGGGAGCACAGATACGCAGTATTTT. The encoded protein is CVSSLLRLGSTDTQYF.

This clonotype was observed a few times. This rearrangement joins TRBV10-3 to TRBJ2-5; no firm D call. The CDR3 has 15 amino acids. Germline V gives CDR1 ENHRY, CDR2 SYGVKD. Trimming took off 0 bases at V and 2 bases at J, with 10 bases between the two ends. CDR3 in amino acids: CAISESSTLQETQYF. As DNA, the CDR3 is TGTGCCATCAGTGAGTCGTCGACACTTCAAGAGACCCAGTACTTC.

Many counts were recorded for this clonotype. The genes are TRBV7-9 and TRBJ2-7, with 7 bases lining up with TRBD1. Germline assignment: CDR1 SEHNR and CDR2 FQNEAQ (reference sequence). The length of the CDR3 is 18 residues. V dropped 0 bases and J dropped 3; count of bases not matched to a gene: 14. In DNA, the CDR3 is TGTGCCAGCAGCTTAGCGGGGGTCGGCAGAGACAGGGTCTACGAGCAGTACTTC. Translated, it gives CASSLAGVGRDRVYEQYF.

The chain has TRBV5-1 and TRBJ2-5; 9 nucleotides line up with TRBD2. This CDR3 contains 17 residues. Germline loops: CDR1 SGHRS, CDR2 YFSETQ. J gave up 2 bases and V 0 bases, and 8 bases lay outside the gene matches. The CDR3 coding sequence is TGCGCCAGCAGCTTGGGTTTTAGCGGGAGACTACAAGAGACCCAGTACTTC. Its translation: CASSLGFSGRLQETQYF.

This clonotype was seen repeatedly, ten times or more. The chain is built from TRBV30 and TRBJ2-7; no clear D gene. The CDR3 consists of 14 residues. Germline CDR1 is GTSNPN and CDR2 is SVGIG (reference sequence). V was shortened by 2 bases and J by 3 bases, with 14 bases between the two germline ends. Here the CDR3 reads CAWSKPGLNYEQYF. CDR3 DNA: TGTGCCTGGAGTAAACCGGGTTTGAACTACGAGCAGTACTTC.

The J gene is TRBJ2-1, the V gene TRBV5-4; D gene ambiguous. The germline CDR1 and CDR2 sequences are SGHNT and YYREEE (reference sequence). The CDR3 spans 13 residues. The V end lost 0 bases, the J end lost 10 bases, and 11 bases lay between the germline ends. The chain's CDR3 is CASSLVGAAEQFF. The CDR3 DNA is TGTGCCAGCAGCTTGGTTGGCGCAGCCGAGCAGTTCTTC.

This clonotype showed up many times. This chain links TRBV18 with TRBJ1-2, with D possibly being TRBD1 (5 bases). Germline V gene lookup returns CDR1 KGHSH and CDR2 LQKENI. The length of the CDR3 is 15 residues. Between the trimmed V and J ends, which lost 0 bases and 5 bases, there was a span of 13 bases. The CDR3 DNA follows: TGTGCCAGCTCACCACCGGTCAGGGTAGGGTATGGCTACACCTTC. This translates into CASSPPVRVGYGYTF.

CDR3: CASGALAGNTIYF. CDR3 DNA: TGTGCTAGTGGTGCCCTCGCTGGAAACACCATATATTTT. V usage is TRBV12-5 and J usage is TRBJ1-3; D not resolved. Germline values: CDR1 LGHNT, CDR2 FRNRAP. This CDR3 has 13 residues. V was trimmed by 5 bases and J by 2 bases, leaving 7 bases between them. Together with reference TRBV12-5 and TRBJ1-3, the CDR3 gives the full variable domain: DARVTQTPRHKVTEMGQEVTMRCQPILGHNTVFWYRQTMMQGLELLAYFRNRAPLDDSGMPKDRFSAEMPDATLATLKIQPSEPRDSAVYFCASGALAGNTIYFGEGSWLTVV.

This clonotype was picked up many times. The V call is TRBV7-2, the J call TRBJ1-5, with TRBD1 matching over 8 bases. Per the germline V gene, CDR1 is SGHTA and CDR2 is FQGNSA. V gave up 5 bases and J gave up 3 bases; unmatched junction bases: 12. This CDR3 region has 17 residues. The CDR3 is CASSDYRGTRANQPQHF. In nucleotides, the CDR3 is TGTGCCAGCAGCGACTACAGGGGGACCAGGGCCAATCAGCCCCAGCATTTT.

The chain is built from TRBV4-2 and TRBJ2-1, with a possible D match to TRBD2 (6 bases). The CDR3 contains 15 residues. V lost 3 bases and J 4 bases, leaving 13 bases between the germline ends. CDR1 LGHNA and CDR2 YNFKEQ come from the germline V gene. As DNA, the CDR3 is TGTGCCAGCAGCCACGTAGGAGGGGCTTACAATGAGCAGTTCTTC. This encodes CASSHVGGAYNEQFF.

This clonotype has just a few counts. The chain has TRBV28 and TRBJ2-3; 9 nucleotides agree with TRBD1. This CDR3 region has 15 residues. Per the germline V gene, CDR1 is MDHEN and CDR2 is SYDVKM. J gave up 2 bases and V 5 bases, and 5 bases lay outside the gene matches. The CDR3 coding sequence is TGTGCCAGCAGTGTTTGGACAGGGGTCACAGATACGCAGTATTTT. It translates to CASSVWTGVTDTQYF.

This clonotype appeared a few times. CDR3 protein: CASTRTRLNTEAFF. CDR3 sequence (DNA): TGTGCCAGCACCCGGACACGGCTAAACACTGAAGCTTTCTTT. The V and J genes are TRBV11-1 and TRBJ1-1; tentative D call: TRBD1 (5 bases). Germline loops: CDR1 SGHAT, CDR2 FQDESV (reference sequence). CDR3 length: 14 residues. Trimming stripped 7 bases from V and 2 bases from J, with 14 bases between.

This clonotype came up many times. The V and J genes are TRBV5-6 and TRBJ2-7, with D perhaps TRBD1 (5 bases). Germline-derived CDR1 and CDR2 are SGHDT and YYEEEE. The V end was cut by 3 bases, the J end by 3 bases, with 16 bases between. The CDR3 length is 15 residues. The CDR3, as DNA: TGTGCCAGCAGCTCTTCGGACACACCCCTCTACGAGCAGTACTTC. Translated, it gives CASSSSDTPLYEQYF.

The chain has TRBV25-1 and TRBJ2-1; 8 nucleotides match TRBD2. Germline V gene lookup returns CDR1 MGHDK and CDR2 SYGVNS. V dropped 10 bases and J dropped 0; count of bases not matched to a gene: 11. This CDR3 is 16 amino acids long. Written as DNA, the CDR3 is TGTGCCACCCTCGGTAGCGGGACCAGCTCCTACAATGAGCAGTTCTTC. This translates into CATLGSGTSSYNEQFF.

This chain links TRBV25-1 with TRBJ2-7; D is uncertain. Germline CDR1 reads MGHDK; CDR2 reads SYGVNS. The CDR3 runs 14 residues. V was shortened by 1 base and J by 0 bases, with 7 bases between the two germline ends. The CDR3 bases are TGTGCCAGCAGTGAATGGGTCAGCTCCTACGAGCAGTACTTC. Amino acid sequence: CASSEWVSSYEQYF.

This clonotype was seen only a few times. The rearrangement joins TRBV27 to TRBJ2-1; tentative D call: TRBD2 (5 bases). Germline assignment: CDR1 MNHEY and CDR2 SMNVEV (reference sequence). The ends were cut back, 2 bases at V and 0 bases at J, with 14 bases in the middle. CDR3 size: 17 residues. The CDR3 DNA follows: TGTGCCAGCAGTTTAACCCCTCCAGAGGGCTCCTACAATGAGCAGTTCTTC. Translating gives CASSLTPPEGSYNEQFF.

This clonotype showed up many times. V gene TRBV28 combines with J gene TRBJ2-3; 8 bases align to TRBD1. The CDR3 totals 18 residues. With 1 base clipped from V and 3 bases from J, the junction kept 12 bases outside the gene matches. The germline V gene encodes CDR1 MDHEN and CDR2 SYDVKM. CDR3 nucleotide sequence: TGTGCCAGCAGTTTATCCCTCGGACAGGGTACAAGTACAGATACGCAGTATTTT. As protein: CASSLSLGQGTSTDTQYF.

The chain joins TRBV10-3 to TRBJ2-7; D remains unclear. CDR3 length: 11 residues. V lost 6 bases and J 6 bases, leaving 9 bases between the germline ends. Germline assignment: CDR1 ENHRY and CDR2 SYGVKD. CDR3 sequence reads: CAIRTTSEQYF. The CDR3 DNA follows: TGTGCCATCAGGACGACAAGCGAGCAGTACTTC.

The chain employs TRBV10-2 and TRBJ2-7; D is possibly TRBD1 (5 bases). CDR3 length: 13 residues. CDR1 and CDR2 from the germline V gene are WSHSY and SAAADI. V lost 6 bases to trimming and J lost 3 bases, with 12 bases between them. CDR3 loop: CASSHDSFYEQYF. CDR3 nucleotide sequence: TGCGCCAGCAGCCACGACAGTTTCTACGAGCAGTACTTC.

This clonotype was seen only a few times. V gene TRBV28 combines with J gene TRBJ1-6, with D tentatively TRBD1 (6 bases). The V gene lost 6 bases and the J gene lost 7 bases, with 13 bases spanning the gap. This CDR3 comprises 14 residues. Germline lookup yields CDR1 MDHEN and CDR2 SYDVKM. CDR3 sequence (DNA): TGTGCCAGCAGCACAGGGTGGAGGAATTCACCCCTCCACTTT. Translation: CASSTGWRNSPLHF.